These 30 T cell receptor beta chains came from one sample sequenced in a study of T cells in Graves' hyperthyroidism and ophthalmopathy. Amplification yielded TCR beta CDR3 regions, with RNA transcripts as the source. RT-PCR in the first round (using the HTBI primer set) targeted the TCR CDR3. TCRdb processed the multiplex PCR reads anew with MiXCR; each CDR3 protein has one entry. Of under 550,000 distinct CDR3 sequences listed, roughly an eighth were seen once; the top ten hold approximately 5.3%. Sample: blood. Receptors originate from a woman younger than 30 with Graves' hyperthyroidism.

J is TRBJ2-3 and V is TRBV6-6; unclear D gene. V was cut by 2 bases and J by 7 bases, with 10 bases left in between. Germline-derived CDR1 and CDR2 are MNHNY and SVGAGI (reference sequence). The CDR3 is 13 residues long. CDR3 bases: TGTGCCAGCAGTTACCCTCAGGAAAATACGCAGTATTTT. Its translation: CASSYPQENTQYF.

This chain links TRBV25-1 with TRBJ2-7; 13 bases align to TRBD2. CDR3 length: 18 residues. Per germline, CDR1 MGHDK and CDR2 SYGVNS. V shed 1 base and J 5 bases; nucleotides not matched to a gene: 11. The CDR3 is CASSELPALAGGSDEQYF. In DNA, the CDR3 is TGTGCCAGCAGTGAATTACCCGCACTAGCGGGAGGGTCGGACGAGCAGTACTTC.

Note on this clonotype: This sequence may be a read error, since a much larger clone differs from it by one base. The chain is built from TRBV7-7 and TRBJ2-5, with 8 bases lining up with TRBD2. Judging by the DNA end, TRBJ2-1 fits better; the J call may be wrong. The CDR3 covers 15 residues. Germline V gene data show CDR1 as SSHAT and CDR2 as FNYEAQ (reference sequence). Here the CDR3 reads CASSRGTSRQETQFF. CDR3 DNA: TGTGCTAGCAGCCGAGGGACTAGTCGGCAAGAGACCCAGTTCTTC.

The rearrangement joins TRBV5-1 to TRBJ2-1; D uncertain. The CDR3 contains 17 residues. The V gene's germline CDR1 is SGHRS and CDR2 YFSETQ. Trimming pared 0 bases from V and 8 bases from J, leaving 21 bases between. CDR3 sequence reads: CASSLDHLTLGFHEQFF. The CDR3 nucleotides read TGCGCCAGCAGCTTGGATCATCTTACTTTGGGATTCCATGAGCAGTTCTTC.

This clonotype was counted many times. V is TRBV5-4 and J is TRBJ2-5, with a possible D match to TRBD2 (6 bases). The CDR3 is made up of 14 amino acids. Germline V gene sequence: CDR1 SGHNT, CDR2 YYREEE (reference sequence). The V gene lost 0 bases and the J gene lost 1 base, with 7 bases spanning the gap. This CDR3 reads CASSLVGGQETQYF. In DNA, the CDR3 is TGTGCCAGCAGCTTGGTGGGGGGCCAAGAGACCCAGTACTTC.

This clonotype has at least ten counts. This rearrangement joins TRBV6-5 to TRBJ2-5; weak D call: TRBD2 (5 bases). The CDR3 covers 13 residues. V dropped 6 bases and J dropped 1 base, with 9 bases sitting between them. CDR1 is MNHEY and CDR2 is SVGAGI in the germline V gene. As DNA, the CDR3 is TGTGCCAGCAGCCGGAGGATCCAAGAGACCCAGTACTTC. The encoded protein is CASSRRIQETQYF.

This clonotype was seen many times. The genes are TRBV20-1 and TRBJ2-7; TRBD2 might be the D (5 bases). The ends were cut back, 1 base at V and 7 bases at J, with 17 bases in the middle. The CDR3 is 14 amino acids. Germline V gene lookup returns CDR1 DFQATT and CDR2 SNEGSKA (reference sequence). The CDR3 DNA is TGCAGTGCTAGAGTCGCGGAGGCCCTTAGGGAGCAGTACTTC. This gives the protein CSARVAEALREQYF.

This clonotype was picked up many times. One end of the junction is discordant with germline, which a read error may explain. The CDR3 is CASSLQGANTEAFF. The CDR3 DNA follows: TGCGCCAGCAGCTTACAGGGGGCTAACACTGAAGCTTTCTTT. The V gene is TRBV27, the J gene TRBJ1-1; 9 nucleotides align to TRBD1. CDR1 is MNHEY, CDR2 SMNVEV, per germline (reference sequence). The length of the CDR3 is 14 residues.

As concerns this clonotype: It may be a read error: a sequence one base away is much more abundant. The chain recombines TRBV7-6 with TRBJ2-1; 7 bases map to TRBD2. CDR3 length: 15 amino acids. Germline V CDR1 and CDR2: SGHVS, FNYEAQ. The V segment lost 5 bases and the J segment 0 bases; nucleotides outside the gene matches: 4. DNA of the CDR3: TGTGCCAGCAGCCAAGAGCGGGACTCCTACAATGAGCAGTTCTTC. This codes for CASSQERDSYNEQFF.

The chain has TRBV5-1 and TRBJ1-4, with TRBD1 as a possible D gene (6 bases). CDR1 is SGHRS, CDR2 YFSETQ, per germline. V was trimmed by 2 bases and J by 5 bases, leaving 13 bases between them. This CDR3 has 15 residues. CDR3 amino acids: CASSFGGLENEKLFF. The CDR3 DNA follows: TGCGCCAGCAGCTTCGGGGGGCTAGAGAATGAAAAACTGTTTTTT. Supplemented by reference TRBV5-1 and TRBJ1-4, the full variable domain reads KAGVTQTPRYLIKTRGQQVTLSCSPISGHRSVSWYQQTPGQGLQFLFEYFSETQRNKGNFPGRFSGRQFSNSRSEMNVSTLELGDSALYLCASSFGGLENEKLFFGSGTQLSVL.

This clonotype was counted many times. The rearrangement links TRBV10-3 to TRBJ2-1; D unresolved. The V end was cut by 0 bases, the J end by 10 bases, with 10 bases between. The CDR3 runs 13 residues. Germline loops: CDR1 ENHRY, CDR2 SYGVKD. DNA of the CDR3: TGTGCCATCAGTGAGTCGAACTCCCCAGAGCAGTTCTTC. It specifies CAISESNSPEQFF.

The V call is TRBV7-9, the J call TRBJ2-3, with D unclear. V shed 7 bases and J shed 2 bases, with 13 bases lying between them. Germline-derived CDR1 and CDR2 are SEHNR and FQNEAQ (reference sequence). The CDR3 extends over 14 amino acids. This chain's CDR3 is CASTLMASTDTQYF. DNA for the CDR3: TGTGCCAGCACCCTTATGGCCTCCACAGATACGCAGTATTTT.

This clonotype was detected many times. The chain couples TRBV18 to TRBJ2-1; TRBD2 might be the D (5 bases). The germline V gene has CDR1 KGHSH and CDR2 LQKENI. CDR3 size: 15 residues. The ends were cut back, 0 bases at V and 7 bases at J, with 13 bases in the middle. In DNA form, the CDR3 reads TGTGCCAGCTCACCACCGGTAGGGAGCGTAAATGAGCAGTTCTTC. Translated: CASSPPVGSVNEQFF.

The chain carries TRBV19 and TRBJ2-1, with D possibly being TRBD1 (5 bases). The germline gives CDR1 LNHDA, CDR2 SQIVND (reference sequence). V was cut by 1 base and J by 6 bases, with 7 bases left in between. The CDR3 is 13 residues long. The CDR3 nucleotides read TGTGCCAGTAGTATAGCCAGGGCCAATGAGCAGTTCTTC. It encodes CASSIARANEQFF. Together with reference TRBV19 and TRBJ2-1, the CDR3 gives the full variable domain: DGGITQSPKYLFRKEGQNVTLSCEQNLNHDAMYWYRQDPGQGLRLIYYSQIVNDFQKGDIAEGYSVSREKKESFPLTVTSAQKNPTAFYLCASSIARANEQFFGPGTRLTVL.

There are many counts of this clonotype. This rearrangement joins TRBV5-1 to TRBJ2-1; 10 positions match TRBD2. CDR1 and CDR2 from the germline V gene are SGHRS and YFSETQ. This CDR3 is built from 15 residues. V lost 0 bases, J lost 7 bases, and 4 bases stayed unmatched. CDR3 loop: CASSLEVAGGNEQFF. The CDR3 bases are TGCGCCAGCAGCTTGGAGGTAGCGGGAGGAAATGAGCAGTTCTTC.

In this sample, this clonotype turned up many times. The chain has TRBV28 and TRBJ1-5; TRBD1 matches 9 bases. After removal of 5 bases from V and 1 base from J, the junction contained 12 bases not matched to a gene. Germline lookup yields CDR1 MDHEN and CDR2 SYDVKM. This CDR3 has 18 amino acids. The DNA of the CDR3 is TGTGCCAGCAGTCAGCTACGAACAGGGGGCTTAAGCAATCAGCCCCAGCATTTT. It is translated as CASSQLRTGGLSNQPQHF.

In the case of this clonotype: Possible read error: a much larger clone is one base away. This chain connects TRBV3-1 to TRBJ2-2; the D is unclear. The CDR3 sequence is 14 residues long. From germline, CDR1 is LGHDT and CDR2 YNNKEL (reference sequence). The V end was cut by 1 base, the J end by 1 base, with 4 bases between. CDR3 in DNA: TGTGCCAGCAGCCAAGCGGAGAACACCGGGGAGCTGTTTTTT. This gives the protein CASSQAENTGELFF. The variable domain in full, with the rest retrieved from reference TRBV3-1 and TRBJ2-2, is DTAVSQTPKYLVTQMGNDKSIKCEQNLGHDTMYWYKQDSKKFLKIMFSYNNKELIINETVPNRFSPKSPDKAHLNLHINSLELGDSAVYFCASSQAENTGELFFGEGSRLTVL.

This clonotype was seen ten or more times. The chain recombines TRBV7-8 with TRBJ1-5, with 9 nucleotides matching TRBD1. After removal of 5 bases from V and 7 bases from J, the junction contained 6 bases not matched to a gene. This CDR3 has 14 residues. Germline assignment: CDR1 SGHVS and CDR2 FQNEAQ. The CDR3 nucleotides are TGTGCCAGCAGCCTTGGGACAGGGTACCAGCCCCAGCATTTT. It yields the protein CASSLGTGYQPQHF. The full variable domain, in which reference TRBV7-8 and TRBJ1-5 provide the parts outside the CDR3, is GAGVSQSPRYKVAKRGQDVALRCDPISGHVSLFWYQQALGQGPEFLTYFQNEAQLDKSGLPSDRFFAERPEGSVSTLKIQRTQQEDSAVYLCASSLGTGYQPQHFGDGTRLSIL.

The sample holds a few counts of this clonotype. As DNA, the CDR3 is TGTGCCAGCACCCCTACAGGGGGCGTAGGTCAGCCCCAGCATTTT. As protein: CASTPTGGVGQPQHF. The V gene is TRBV12-3 or TRBV12-4, the J gene TRBJ1-5, with 9 bases that match TRBD1. There are 15 residues in the CDR3. The V and J ends lost 7 bases and 6 bases, in that order; junction bases with no gene match: 10.

To note about this clonotype: It may be a read error: a sequence one base away is much more abundant. The CDR3 end shows no conserved phenylalanine or tryptophan, and so a read error is likely. This chain uses TRBV7-9 with TRBJ1-1, with unresolved D. V was shortened by 7 bases and J by 7 bases, with 19 bases between the two germline ends. The CDR3 has 14 residues. Germline assignment: CDR1 SEHNR and CDR2 FQNEAQ (reference sequence). CDR3 loop: CASTQDRGSGEAFL. The CDR3 nucleotides read TGTGCCAGCACCCAAGACCGGGGTAGTGGTGAAGCTTTCCTT.

The table lists this clonotype with many counts. The rearrangement links TRBV30 to TRBJ2-7; D unresolved. Trimming left V 0 bases short and J 3 bases short, with 9 bases between. The germline CDR1 and CDR2 sequences are GTSNPN and SVGIG (reference sequence). This CDR3 has 13 amino acids. The CDR3 protein is CAWSVGGSYEQYF. In DNA form, the CDR3 reads TGTGCCTGGAGTGTAGGTGGCAGCTACGAGCAGTACTTC. The full variable domain, its missing parts supplied by reference TRBV30 and TRBJ2-7, is SQTIHQWPATLVQPVGSPLSLECTVEGTSNPNLYWYRQAAGRGLQLLFYSVGIGQISSEVPQNLSASRPQDRQFILSSKKLLLSDSGFYLCAWSVGGSYEQYFGPGTRLTVT.

This clonotype has a count of ten or more. The chain couples TRBV28 to TRBJ2-1; tentatively, D is TRBD2 (5 bases). Trimming removed 6 bases from V and 5 bases from J, with 8 bases in between. The CDR3 is 12 amino acids. Germline V gives CDR1 MDHEN, CDR2 SYDVKM. The CDR3 region is CASSGINNEQFF. The DNA of the CDR3 is TGTGCCAGCAGCGGGATTAACAATGAGCAGTTCTTC.

Ten or more counts support this clonotype. V and J are TRBV7-9 and TRBJ2-7; D possibly corresponds to TRBD1 (6 bases). The CDR3 extends over 15 amino acids. With 4 bases removed from V and 5 bases from J, the gap between germline ends came to 18 bases. Germline lookup yields CDR1 SEHNR and CDR2 FQNEAQ (reference sequence). The CDR3: CASSSSQGVSHEQYF. The CDR3 region has the DNA TGTGCCAGCAGCTCGTCACAGGGAGTTTCGCACGAGCAGTACTTC.

This clonotype was counted at least ten times. The CDR3, as DNA: TGCGCCAGCAGCTCCGGGACAGGGGTATCTGGGGCCAACGTCCTGACTTTC. Translated: CASSSGTGVSGANVLTF. This chain uses TRBV5-1 with TRBJ2-6; 10 positions match TRBD1. V was clipped by 3 bases and J by 1 base; unmatched bases: 4. Germline lookup yields CDR1 SGHRS and CDR2 YFSETQ. This CDR3 has 17 amino acids.

This clonotype was seen repeatedly, ten times or more. The chain couples TRBV20-1 to TRBJ2-7, with TRBD2 matching 7 bases. The CDR3 consists of 14 residues. Germline CDR1 DFQATT, CDR2 SNEGSKA (reference sequence). V shed 0 bases and J 2 bases; nucleotides not matched to a gene: 4. The CDR3: CSARDSAGTYEQYF. CDR3 bases: TGCAGTGCTAGAGATTCAGCGGGAACCTACGAGCAGTACTTC.

This clonotype was recorded a few times. This chain joins TRBV20-1 and TRBJ1-2, with D tentatively TRBD1 (6 bases). Germline CDR1 reads DFQATT; CDR2 reads SNEGSKA (reference sequence). The CDR3 has 15 amino acids. Trimming removed 0 bases at V and 8 bases at J, with 19 bases between. CDR3 amino acids: CSARDTPRGAGGYTF. CDR3 bases: TGCAGTGCTAGAGATACTCCCAGGGGCGCGGGGGGCTACACCTTC.

This clonotype has just a few counts. The chain links TRBV9 to TRBJ1-1, with 9 nucleotides matching TRBD1. With V trimmed by 0 bases and J by 0 bases, 0 bases remained unmatched. The CDR3 sequence is 15 residues long. Germline-derived CDR1 and CDR2 are SGDLS and YYNGEE. CDR3 region: CASSVDRGLNTEAFF. CDR3 DNA: TGTGCCAGCAGCGTAGACAGGGGGCTGAACACTGAAGCTTTCTTT. The full variable domain, with the rest looked up from reference TRBV9 and TRBJ1-1, is DSGVTQTPKHLITATGQRVTLRCSPRSGDLSVYWYQQSLDQGLQFLIQYYNGEERAKGNILERFSAQQFPDLHSELNLSSLELGDSALYFCASSVDRGLNTEAFFGQGTRLTVV.

This clonotype occurred many times. The chain employs TRBV20-1 and TRBJ2-7; TRBD2 agrees at 10 bases. Trimming took 0 bases from V and 2 from J; bases not matched to a gene: 4. This CDR3 spans 15 amino acids. Germline CDR1 reads DFQATT; CDR2 reads SNEGSKA (reference sequence). Here the CDR3 reads CSARDSSGGPYEQYF. Here the CDR3 DNA reads TGCAGTGCTAGAGATTCTAGCGGGGGTCCCTACGAGCAGTACTTC.

This clonotype was recorded many times. The rearrangement links TRBV28 to TRBJ2-4; perhaps TRBD2 as D (5 bases). The V gene lost 2 bases and the J gene lost 0 bases, with 11 bases spanning the gap. From germline, CDR1 is MDHEN and CDR2 SYDVKM. The CDR3 length is 16 residues. Here the CDR3 DNA reads TGTGCCAGCAGTTTAACGATGGGAGTAGCCAAAAACATTCAGTACTTC. It codes for CASSLTMGVAKNIQYF. Based on the CDR3 plus reference TRBV28 and TRBJ2-4, the full variable domain is DVKVTQSSRYLVKRTGEKVFLECVQDMDHENMFWYRQDPGLGLRLIYFSYDVKMKEKGDIPEGYSVSREKKERFSLILESASTNQTSMYLCASSLTMGVAKNIQYFGAGTRLSVL.

Many counts were recorded for this clonotype. The CDR3 protein is CASSSQRGTDTQYF. CDR3 DNA sequence: TGTGCCAGCAGCTCCCAGCGGGGCACAGATACGCAGTATTTT. This chain uses TRBV7-2 with TRBJ2-3; D possibly corresponds to TRBD2 (6 bases). Germline lookup yields CDR1 SGHTA and CDR2 FQGNSA. V gave up 4 bases and J gave up 1 base, with 9 bases separating them. This CDR3 contains 14 residues.